Each of the 5 T cell receptor beta chains below was sequenced from the same sample in a study of ipilimumab plus nivolumab after autologous stem cell transplantation. Using immunoSEQ multiplex PCR, the repertoire was profiled, and TCRdb retains in-frame clones only, with some absent. The table shows some 19,000 clones, with roughly four fifths occurring only once. Sequences were derived from PBMCs, sampled in a trial of ipilimumab plus nivolumab as post-transplant consolidation. These receptors were collected from a male donor with diffuse large B-cell lymphoma.

The chain couples TRBV6-6 to TRBJ1-1, with 7 bases that match TRBD1. The length of the CDR3 is 15 residues. V trimming: 2 bases; J trimming: 4 bases; junction bases outside the gene matches: 7. Germline-derived CDR1 and CDR2 are MNHNY and SVGAGI (reference sequence). The CDR3 here is CASSYTWGQTTEAFF. In nucleotides, the CDR3 is TGTGCCAGCAGTTACACCTGGGGACAGACCACTGAAGCTTTCTTT.

This chain connects TRBV4-3 to TRBJ1-1; the D is unclear. The length of the CDR3 is 14 residues. The germline V gene encodes CDR1 LGHNA and CDR2 YSLEER. The ends were cut back, 0 bases at V and 4 bases at J, with 9 bases in the middle. CDR3 amino acids: CASSQEYGITEAFF. CDR3 nucleotides: TGCGCCAGCAGCCAAGAGTACGGGATCACTGAAGCTTTCTTT.

The chain links TRBV5-1 to TRBJ1-5; 9 bases match TRBD1. V lost 2 bases, J lost 4 bases, and 4 bases stayed unmatched. Germline V CDR1 and CDR2: SGHRS, YFSETQ. The CDR3 consists of 15 residues. CDR3 DNA sequence: TGCGCCAGCAGCTTACATGGGACAGGGAATCAGCCCCAGCATTTT. This sequence encodes CASSLHGTGNQPQHF.

This chain connects TRBV19 to TRBJ2-3, with D unclear. V was pared by 5 bases and J by 2 bases, with 5 bases between. CDR3 length: 12 amino acids. CDR1 is LNHDA and CDR2 is SQIVND in the germline V gene (reference sequence). In DNA form, the CDR3 reads TGTGCCAGTAGTCCCCACACAGATACGCAGTATTTT. Encoded protein: CASSPHTDTQYF.

V gene TRBV4-2 combines with J gene TRBJ1-1, with TRBD1 matching 7 bases. This CDR3 is 16 amino acids long. Per the germline V gene, CDR1 is LGHNA and CDR2 is YNFKEQ. V lost 3 bases, J lost 0 bases, and 7 bases stayed unmatched. CDR3 bases: TGTGCCAGCAGCCAGGATTCGACAGGGTTGAACACTGAAGCTTTCTTT. This codes for CASSQDSTGLNTEAFF.